Listed below are T cell receptor beta chains from one sample, sequenced in a study of T cell repertoires in cytomegalovirus infection. TCRdb used MiXCR to reprocess the reads, holding one entry per CDR3 protein. This sample yields hundreds of thousands of distinct CDR3 sequences, of which 40% to 50% are seen a single time; just under 45% belongs to the top ten. The antigens these receptors bind are not known. Source: cultured PBMCs, taken from culture after CMV antigen stimulation. The origin of the receptors is a human donor in good health (CMV status not recorded). Some clones in this sample may be carry-over from other donors' samples. Both conserved end residues are part of each CDR3. The D gene is left open where the match is weak. Clone size appears in some rows only: once, few, many, or a class for an expanded clone.

v_call: TRBV5-1
d_call: TRBD2
j_call: TRBJ2-1
clone_size: .
cdr3_nt: TGCGCCAGCCAGGGACTAGCGGGAGCCCCTAGCTCCTACAATGAGCAGTTCTTC
cdr3_aa: CASQGLAGAPSSYNEQFF

v_call: TRBV27
d_call: .
j_call: TRBJ2-2
clone_size: few
cdr3_nt: TGTGCCAGCGGGGGACAGGGACTAGGCGGGGAGCTGTTTTTT
cdr3_aa: CASGGQGLGGELFF

v_call: TRBV6-2/TRBV6-3
d_call: .
j_call: TRBJ2-3
clone_size: few
cdr3_nt: TGTGCCAGCAGAATAACCGGGGGCACAGATACGCAGTATTTT
cdr3_aa: CASRITGGTDTQYF

v_call: TRBV5-3
d_call: TRBD2
j_call: TRBJ2-1
clone_size: .
cdr3_nt: TGTGCCAGCAGCTGGGGACTAGCGGTCAATGAGCAGTTCTTC
cdr3_aa: CASSWGLAVNEQFF

v_call: TRBV6-6
d_call: TRBD2
j_call: TRBJ2-1
clone_size: .
cdr3_nt: TGTGCCAGCACCTACTCCGGGAGGGGTAATGAGCAGTTCTTC
cdr3_aa: CASTYSGRGNEQFF

v_call: TRBV6-1
d_call: .
j_call: TRBJ2-1
clone_size: .
cdr3_nt: TGTGCCAGCAGGCTGGGTAGTAGGAATGAGCAGTTCTTC
cdr3_aa: CASRLGSRNEQFF

v_call: TRBV7-4
d_call: .
j_call: TRBJ1-1
clone_size: .
cdr3_nt: TGTGCCAGCAGCCCGGTGGCAGGGCGAAGGAACACTGAAGCTTTCTTT
cdr3_aa: CASSPVAGRRNTEAFF

v_call: TRBV7-2
d_call: TRBD2
j_call: TRBJ2-7
clone_size: .
cdr3_nt: TGTGCCAGCAGCATCCTTAGCGGGAGGGGAACCTACGAGCAGTACTTC
cdr3_aa: CASSILSGRGTYEQYF

v_call: TRBV4-3
d_call: .
j_call: TRBJ1-2
clone_size: .
cdr3_nt: TGCGCCAGCAGCCAGACGTGGTCTAGCACGGGCTACACCTTC
cdr3_aa: CASSQTWSSTGYTF

v_call: TRBV27
d_call: .
j_call: TRBJ1-2
clone_size: few
cdr3_nt: TGTGCCAGCAGTGGCGGGGAGAGGGGCTATGGCTACACCTTC
cdr3_aa: CASSGGERGYGYTF

v_call: TRBV7-2
d_call: .
j_call: TRBJ2-7
clone_size: many
cdr3_nt: TGTGCCAGCAGCCCCCCGGGGTACGAGCAGTACTTC
cdr3_aa: CASSPPGYEQYF

v_call: TRBV10-3
d_call: .
j_call: TRBJ2-4
clone_size: .
cdr3_nt: TGTGCCATCAGTAGCCCCGGGACGAACATTCAGTACTTC
cdr3_aa: CAISSPGTNIQYF

v_call: TRBV4-1
d_call: TRBD1
j_call: TRBJ2-2
clone_size: .
cdr3_nt: TGCGCCAGCAGCCAACTCCGGGACAGGGACGCCGGGGAGCTGTTTTTT
cdr3_aa: CASSQLRDRDAGELFF

v_call: TRBV7-4
d_call: .
j_call: TRBJ1-1
clone_size: .
cdr3_nt: TGTGCCAGCAGCTTAGTAGGGGCAGGGGACACTGAAGCTTTCTTT
cdr3_aa: CASSLVGAGDTEAFF

v_call: TRBV7-2
d_call: .
j_call: TRBJ2-7
clone_size: .
cdr3_nt: TGTGCCAGCAGCTTAGACGCGGACTACGAGCAGTACTTC
cdr3_aa: CASSLDADYEQYF

v_call: TRBV4-1
d_call: .
j_call: TRBJ1-4
clone_size: few
cdr3_nt: TGCGCCAGCAGCCAAGATTGGGATACTTTCGGGGGAACTAATGAAAAACTGTTTTTT
cdr3_aa: CASSQDWDTFGGTNEKLFF

v_call: TRBV24-1
d_call: .
j_call: TRBJ2-3
clone_size: .
cdr3_nt: TGTGCCACCAGTGATACTAGGGGGGTGGTAACAGATACGCAGTATTTT
cdr3_aa: CATSDTRGVVTDTQYF

v_call: TRBV7-2
d_call: TRBD2
j_call: TRBJ2-5
clone_size: once
cdr3_nt: TGTGCCAGCAGCCAGGGGACTAGCGGTTTCCAAGAGACCCAGTACTTC
cdr3_aa: CASSQGTSGFQETQYF

v_call: TRBV7-4
d_call: .
j_call: TRBJ2-1
clone_size: .
cdr3_nt: TGTGCCAGCAGCTTCTGGGCTTACAATGAGCAGTTCTTC
cdr3_aa: CASSFWAYNEQFF

v_call: TRBV6-1
d_call: TRBD1
j_call: TRBJ1-1
clone_size: .
cdr3_nt: TGTGCCAGCAGAGACGGCAGCCGGGACAGGATAGGTCGAGCTTTCTTT
cdr3_aa: CASRDGSRDRIGRAFF

v_call: TRBV10-3
d_call: TRBD1
j_call: TRBJ2-3
clone_size: .
cdr3_nt: TGTGCCATCAGTGGGGACAGGGGATTCGGCACAGATACGCAGTATTTT
cdr3_aa: CAISGDRGFGTDTQYF

v_call: TRBV11-2
d_call: TRBD2
j_call: TRBJ2-3
clone_size: .
cdr3_nt: TGTGCCAGCAGAAGTCCTCGGGGGGGCCTAAATACGCAGTATTTT
cdr3_aa: CASRSPRGGLNTQYF

v_call: TRBV7-2
d_call: .
j_call: TRBJ1-2
clone_size: .
cdr3_nt: TGTGCCAGCAGCTCGAACCGCTATGGCTACACCTTC
cdr3_aa: CASSSNRYGYTF

v_call: TRBV7-2
d_call: .
j_call: TRBJ2-7
clone_size: few
cdr3_nt: TGTGCCAGCAGCTTAGCGCTAGTAGGGTATAGCTACGAGCAGTACTTC
cdr3_aa: CASSLALVGYSYEQYF

v_call: TRBV20-1
d_call: TRBD1
j_call: TRBJ2-7
clone_size: .
cdr3_nt: TGCAGTGCTAGTTGGGACAGGGGGTTTTACGAGCAGTACTTC
cdr3_aa: CSASWDRGFYEQYF

v_call: TRBV20-1
d_call: TRBD1
j_call: TRBJ1-1
clone_size: .
cdr3_nt: TGCAGTGCTAGAGGCCGGCCCAGACAGGGAAGAAACACTGAAGCTTTCTTT
cdr3_aa: CSARGRPRQGRNTEAFF

v_call: TRBV2
d_call: .
j_call: TRBJ1-4
clone_size: .
cdr3_nt: TGTGCCAGCAGACAGGGACCGGCTAATGAAAAACTGTTTTTT
cdr3_aa: CASRQGPANEKLFF

v_call: TRBV7-9
d_call: TRBD2
j_call: TRBJ2-3
clone_size: .
cdr3_nt: TGTGCCAGCAGCGCCCCTTCGGGACTAGCGGACACAGATACGCAGTATTTT
cdr3_aa: CASSAPSGLADTDTQYF

v_call: TRBV14
d_call: .
j_call: TRBJ1-6
clone_size: .
cdr3_nt: TGTGCCAGCAGCCATTACAGGGTTGGTTCACCCCTCCACTTT
cdr3_aa: CASSHYRVGSPLHF

v_call: TRBV6-5
d_call: .
j_call: TRBJ1-2
clone_size: .
cdr3_nt: TGTGCCAGCAGTTACTCGTCGGTCGGCGAGTGGGGTTATGGCTACACCTTC
cdr3_aa: CASSYSSVGEWGYGYTF

v_call: TRBV4-1
d_call: .
j_call: TRBJ2-3
clone_size: .
cdr3_nt: TGCGCCAGCAGCCCCCCTCCAATGGCGACAAACACAGATACGCAGTATTTT
cdr3_aa: CASSPPPMATNTDTQYF

v_call: TRBV5-1
d_call: .
j_call: TRBJ2-1
clone_size: .
cdr3_nt: TGCGCCAGCAGCTTGGCCGTGGATTCGACAGAGCAGTTCTTC
cdr3_aa: CASSLAVDSTEQFF

v_call: TRBV6-1
d_call: TRBD1
j_call: TRBJ1-5
clone_size: .
cdr3_nt: TGTGCCAGCACCTCCTCTCCCGGGACAGCCGCTTATAGCAATCAGCCCCAGCATTTT
cdr3_aa: CASTSSPGTAAYSNQPQHF

v_call: TRBV7-4
d_call: .
j_call: TRBJ1-5
clone_size: once
cdr3_nt: TGTGCCAGCAGCTTGGGACAAAAATATAGCAATCAGCCCCAGCATTTT
cdr3_aa: CASSLGQKYSNQPQHF

v_call: TRBV6-1
d_call: .
j_call: TRBJ2-1
clone_size: few
cdr3_nt: TGTGCCAGCAGTGAGTCCTTCAACAATGAGCAGTTCTTC
cdr3_aa: CASSESFNNEQFF

v_call: TRBV12-3/TRBV12-4
d_call: .
j_call: TRBJ2-3
clone_size: few
cdr3_nt: TGTGCCAGCAGTTTACAGCTCACAGATACGCAGTATTTT
cdr3_aa: CASSLQLTDTQYF

v_call: TRBV14
d_call: TRBD2
j_call: TRBJ2-7
clone_size: .
cdr3_nt: TGTGCCAGCAGCCAAGGGCGGGGGAACTACGAGCAGTACTTC
cdr3_aa: CASSQGRGNYEQYF

v_call: TRBV28
d_call: .
j_call: TRBJ2-7
clone_size: .
cdr3_nt: TGTGCCAGCACCCAGTGGACGGACGACTTGAGCGAGCAGTACTTC
cdr3_aa: CASTQWTDDLSEQYF

v_call: TRBV12-3/TRBV12-4
d_call: .
j_call: TRBJ2-7
clone_size: few
cdr3_nt: TGTGCCAGCAGTTCCCGGCAGGGGTGGGAGCAGTACTTC
cdr3_aa: CASSSRQGWEQYF

v_call: TRBV6-2/TRBV6-3
d_call: .
j_call: TRBJ2-2
clone_size: few
cdr3_nt: TGTGCCAGCAGTTTGAGACTAGAATATGGCGGGGAGCTGTTTTTT
cdr3_aa: CASSLRLEYGGELFF

v_call: TRBV7-2
d_call: .
j_call: TRBJ1-1
clone_size: many
cdr3_nt: TGTGCCAGCAGCCTAATCCCACAGGGCCCGAACACTGAAGCTTTCTTT
cdr3_aa: CASSLIPQGPNTEAFF

v_call: TRBV10-3
d_call: .
j_call: TRBJ1-2
clone_size: .
cdr3_nt: TGTGCCATCAGTGGGACAGCTAACTATGGCTACACCTTC
cdr3_aa: CAISGTANYGYTF

v_call: TRBV20-1
d_call: .
j_call: TRBJ1-3
clone_size: .
cdr3_nt: TGCAGTGCGAAGGCTCCCTCTGGAAACACCATATATTTT
cdr3_aa: CSAKAPSGNTIYF

v_call: TRBV6-6
d_call: .
j_call: TRBJ1-5
clone_size: .
cdr3_nt: TGTGCCAGCAGCTCCCAAATGGGCGTTAGCAATCAGCCCCAGCATTTT
cdr3_aa: CASSSQMGVSNQPQHF

v_call: TRBV11-2
d_call: .
j_call: TRBJ2-5
clone_size: few
cdr3_nt: TGTGCCAGCAGCTTGGGTGCAGGGCCTTGGGTCAGGACCCAGTACTTC
cdr3_aa: CASSLGAGPWVRTQYF

v_call: TRBV7-6
d_call: TRBD1
j_call: TRBJ1-1
clone_size: few
cdr3_nt: TGTGCCAGCAGCCCCCGGGACAGCTATGACACTGAAGCTTTCTTT
cdr3_aa: CASSPRDSYDTEAFF

v_call: TRBV6-5
d_call: .
j_call: TRBJ2-3
clone_size: once
cdr3_nt: TGTGCCAGCAGTTATTCACCCCCTGGCACAGATACGCAGTATTTT
cdr3_aa: CASSYSPPGTDTQYF

v_call: TRBV12-3/TRBV12-4
d_call: .
j_call: TRBJ1-1
clone_size: few
cdr3_nt: TGTGCCAGCAGTGCTAACAGGGAAGGCACTGAAGCTTTCTTT
cdr3_aa: CASSANREGTEAFF

v_call: TRBV7-6
d_call: .
j_call: TRBJ2-5
clone_size: .
cdr3_nt: TGTGCCAGCAGCTTATATTTGGCAGCCCGAAGTCAAGAGACCCAGTACTTC
cdr3_aa: CASSLYLAARSQETQYF

v_call: TRBV6-5
d_call: .
j_call: TRBJ2-1
clone_size: .
cdr3_nt: TGTGCCAGCAGTTACCCACCGGCGGGTGAGCAGTTCTTC
cdr3_aa: CASSYPPAGEQFF